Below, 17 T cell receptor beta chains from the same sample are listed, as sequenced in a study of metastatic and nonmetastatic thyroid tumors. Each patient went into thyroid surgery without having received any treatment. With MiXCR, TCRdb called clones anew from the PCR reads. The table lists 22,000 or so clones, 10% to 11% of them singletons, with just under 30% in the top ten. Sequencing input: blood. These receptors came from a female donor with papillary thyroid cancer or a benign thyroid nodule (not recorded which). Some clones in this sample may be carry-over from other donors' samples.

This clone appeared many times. In DNA form, the CDR3 reads TGCGCCAGCAGCCGAGCGGGAGGGGACGCAGATACGCAGTATTTT. It specifies CASSRAGGDADTQYF. V gene TRBV5-1 combines with J gene TRBJ2-3, with 10 bases lining up with TRBD2. The CDR3 sequence is 15 residues long. The germline V gene has CDR1 SGHRS and CDR2 YFSETQ. Unmatched junction bases numbered 6, after V lost 4 bases and J lost 4 bases.

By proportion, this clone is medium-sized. CDR3 DNA sequence: TGTGCCAGCAGTCCCGGGACAGACCCATACGAGCAGTACTTC. This translates into CASSPGTDPYEQYF. The rearrangement joins TRBV28 to TRBJ2-7, with 7 nucleotides matching TRBD1. Germline CDR1 is MDHEN and CDR2 is SYDVKM. CDR3 length: 14 amino acids. The V and J ends lost 5 bases and 4 bases, in that order; junction bases with no gene match: 8.

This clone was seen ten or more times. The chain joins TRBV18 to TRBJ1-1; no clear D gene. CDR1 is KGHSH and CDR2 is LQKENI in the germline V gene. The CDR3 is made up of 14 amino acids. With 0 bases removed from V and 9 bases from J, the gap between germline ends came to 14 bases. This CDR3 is CASSPPQSGEQAFF. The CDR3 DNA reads TGTGCCAGCTCACCACCCCAGTCCGGGGAGCAAGCTTTCTTT.

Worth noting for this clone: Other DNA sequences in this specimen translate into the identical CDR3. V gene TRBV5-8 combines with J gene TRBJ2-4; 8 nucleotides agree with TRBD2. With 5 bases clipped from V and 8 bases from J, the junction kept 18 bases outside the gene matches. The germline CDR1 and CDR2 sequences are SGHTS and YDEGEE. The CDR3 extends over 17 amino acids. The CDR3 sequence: CASSLGLAGLHGDIQYF. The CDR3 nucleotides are TGTGCCAGCAGTTTAGGGCTAGCGGGTCTGCATGGTGACATTCAGTACTTC.

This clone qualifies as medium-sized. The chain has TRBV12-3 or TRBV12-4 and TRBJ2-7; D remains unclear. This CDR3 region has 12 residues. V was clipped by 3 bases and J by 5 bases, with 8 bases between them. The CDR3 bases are TGTGCCAGCAGTTTTTTCGGCCACGAGCAGTACTTC. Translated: CASSFFGHEQYF.

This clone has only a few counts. CDR3 residues: CASSLSYRDSLYEQYF. The CDR3 DNA sequence: TGTGCCAGCAGTTTATCCTACCGGGACAGCCTATACGAGCAGTACTTC. The V gene is TRBV28, the J gene TRBJ2-7; 7 nucleotides match TRBD1. Looked up from germline, CDR1 is MDHEN and CDR2 is SYDVKM. This CDR3 is built from 16 residues. V shed 1 base, J shed 4 bases, and the junction held 10 bases outside the gene matches. The variable domain in full, with the rest retrieved from reference TRBV28 and TRBJ2-7, is DVKVTQSSRYLVKRTGEKVFLECVQDMDHENMFWYRQDPGLGLRLIYFSYDVKMKEKGDIPEGYSVSREKKERFSLILESASTNQTSMYLCASSLSYRDSLYEQYFGPGTRLTVT.

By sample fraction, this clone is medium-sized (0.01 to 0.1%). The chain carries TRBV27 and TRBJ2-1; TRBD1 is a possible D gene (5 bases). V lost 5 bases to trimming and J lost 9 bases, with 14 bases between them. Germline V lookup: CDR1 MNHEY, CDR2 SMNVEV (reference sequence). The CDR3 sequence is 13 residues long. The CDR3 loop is CASSGYQGTEQFF. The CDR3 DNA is TGTGCCAGCAGTGGGTACCAGGGTACTGAGCAGTTCTTC.

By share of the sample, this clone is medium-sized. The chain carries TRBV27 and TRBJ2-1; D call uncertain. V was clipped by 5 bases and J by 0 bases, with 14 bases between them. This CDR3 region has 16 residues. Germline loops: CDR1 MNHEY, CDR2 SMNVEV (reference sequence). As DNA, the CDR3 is TGTGCCAGCAGTAACTCAAGGTTTAGCTCCTACAATGAGCAGTTCTTC. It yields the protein CASSNSRFSSYNEQFF.

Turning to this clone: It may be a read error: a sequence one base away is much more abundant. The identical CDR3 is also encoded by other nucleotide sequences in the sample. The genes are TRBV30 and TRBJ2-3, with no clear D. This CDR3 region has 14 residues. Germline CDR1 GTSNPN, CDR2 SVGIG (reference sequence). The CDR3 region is CAWKMGFATDTQYF. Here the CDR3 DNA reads TGTGCGTGGAAGATGGGTTTTGCGACAGATACGCAGTATTTT.

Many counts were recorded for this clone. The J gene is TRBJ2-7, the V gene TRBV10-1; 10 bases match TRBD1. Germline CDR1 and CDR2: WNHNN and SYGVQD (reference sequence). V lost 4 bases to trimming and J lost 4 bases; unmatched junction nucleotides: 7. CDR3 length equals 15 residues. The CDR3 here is CASSGGGTGAYEQYF. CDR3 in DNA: TGCGCCAGCAGTGGAGGGGGGACAGGGGCATACGAGCAGTACTTC.

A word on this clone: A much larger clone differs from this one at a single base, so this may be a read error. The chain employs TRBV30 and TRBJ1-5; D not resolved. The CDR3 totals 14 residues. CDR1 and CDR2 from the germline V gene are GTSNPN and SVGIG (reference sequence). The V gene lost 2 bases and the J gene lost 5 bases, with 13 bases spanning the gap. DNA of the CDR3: TGTGCCTGGAGTTTTTCCAGGTGGGATCAGCCCCAGCATTTT. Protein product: CAWSFSRWDQPQHF.

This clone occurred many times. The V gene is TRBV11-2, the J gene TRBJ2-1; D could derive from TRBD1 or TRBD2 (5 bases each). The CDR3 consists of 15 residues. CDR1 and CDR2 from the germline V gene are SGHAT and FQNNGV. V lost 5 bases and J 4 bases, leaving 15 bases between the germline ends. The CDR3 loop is CASSEGPGLYNEQFF. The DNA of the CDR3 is TGTGCCAGCAGCGAGGGGCCAGGGCTGTACAATGAGCAGTTCTTC.

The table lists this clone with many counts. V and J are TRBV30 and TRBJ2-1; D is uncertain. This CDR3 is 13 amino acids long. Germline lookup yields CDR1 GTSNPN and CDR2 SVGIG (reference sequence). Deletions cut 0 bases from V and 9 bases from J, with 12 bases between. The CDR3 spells CAWSVLELGEQFF. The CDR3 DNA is TGTGCCTGGAGTGTATTGGAGTTAGGTGAGCAGTTCTTC.

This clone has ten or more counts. CDR3 sequence reads: CASSLDPGTDTQYF. DNA of the CDR3: TGTGCCAGCAGCTTAGATCCAGGCACAGATACGCAGTATTTT. The genes are TRBV11-3 and TRBJ2-3, with D unclear. V lost 0 bases and J lost 1, with 5 bases in between. The CDR3 has 14 residues. Germline CDR1 is SGHNT and CDR2 is YENEEA.

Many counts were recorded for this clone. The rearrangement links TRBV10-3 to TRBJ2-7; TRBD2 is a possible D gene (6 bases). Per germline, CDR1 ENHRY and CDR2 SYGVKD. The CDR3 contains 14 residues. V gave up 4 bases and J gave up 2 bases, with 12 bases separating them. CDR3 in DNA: TGTGCCATCAGTGGAACTTTAGCGGCCTACGAGCAGTACTTC. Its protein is CAISGTLAAYEQYF.

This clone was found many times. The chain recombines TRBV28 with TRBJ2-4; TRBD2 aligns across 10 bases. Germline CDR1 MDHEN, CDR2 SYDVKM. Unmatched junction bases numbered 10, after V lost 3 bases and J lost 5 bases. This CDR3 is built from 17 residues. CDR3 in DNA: TGTGCCAGCAGTTTCCCCTCCCTAGCGGGAGACGAAAACATTCAGTACTTC. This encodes CASSFPSLAGDENIQYF.

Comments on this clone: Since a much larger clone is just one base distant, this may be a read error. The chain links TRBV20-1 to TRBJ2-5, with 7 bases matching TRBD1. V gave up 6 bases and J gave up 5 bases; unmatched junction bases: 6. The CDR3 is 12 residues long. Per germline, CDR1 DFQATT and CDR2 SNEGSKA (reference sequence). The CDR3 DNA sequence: TGCAGTGCGCAGACAGGGAGTGAGACCCAGTACTTC. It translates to CSAQTGSETQYF.